Below, 22 T cell receptor beta chains from the same sample are listed, as sequenced in a study of immune cell composition in non-small cell lung cancer. Normal lung was taken at the farthest possible site, at least 3 cm from tumour. TCRdb's table, derived via immunoSEQ multiplex PCR, lists solely in-frame clones and lacks some. The repertoire holds about 6,800 clones, with 70% to 90% as singletons. Sequencing was performed on non-adjacent lung tissue. The receptors stem from a human donor with non-small cell lung cancer.

This sequence joins TRBV7-2 and TRBJ1-5; unclear D gene. The germline V gene encodes CDR1 SGHTA and CDR2 FQGNSA. V shed 3 bases and J shed 7 bases, with 10 bases lying between them. This CDR3 contains 13 residues. The DNA of the CDR3 is TGTGCCAGCAGCTTCCAGAGGGCCCAGCCCCAGCATTTT. This encodes CASSFQRAQPQHF.

The chain links TRBV5-1 to TRBJ2-7; 8 bases match TRBD1. V was clipped by 2 bases and J by 4 bases; unmatched bases: 8. CDR3 length: 15 residues. Germline V CDR1 and CDR2: SGHRS, YFSETQ. CDR3 sequence reads: CASSLTGGTTYEQYF. The DNA of the CDR3 is TGCGCCAGCAGCTTAACAGGGGGTACTACATACGAGCAGTACTTC.

V usage is TRBV19 and J usage is TRBJ2-7, with D perhaps assigned TRBD1 or TRBD2 (5 bases each). V was pared by 5 bases and J by 2 bases, with 16 bases between. The CDR3 extends over 15 amino acids. Germline lookup yields CDR1 LNHDA and CDR2 SQIVND (reference sequence). CDR3 DNA sequence: TGTGCCAGTAGTCCCCGGGACCTGGGGACCTACGAGCAGTACTTC. The encoded protein is CASSPRDLGTYEQYF.

The chain is built from TRBV6-1 and TRBJ2-5; 7 bases fit TRBD1. V gave up 3 bases and J gave up 5 bases; unmatched junction bases: 15. The CDR3 sequence is 17 residues long. The germline CDR1 and CDR2 sequences are MNHNS and SASEGT. This CDR3 reads CASSDPGQPPWDETQYF. For the CDR3, the DNA is TGTGCCAGCAGTGACCCGGGACAGCCACCGTGGGATGAGACCCAGTACTTC.

This clone was observed once. The genes are TRBV7-3 and TRBJ2-7, with 8 bases identical to TRBD1. V gave up 5 bases and J gave up 6 bases; unmatched junction bases: 6. This CDR3 has 13 amino acids. CDR1 and CDR2 from the germline V gene are SGHTA and FQGTGA. CDR3 bases: TGTGCCAGCAGCCCCCAGGGGGCGGGCGAGCAGTACTTC. Translation: CASSPQGAGEQYF.

The rearrangement uses TRBV28 and TRBJ1-2; possible D gene TRBD1, 5 bases. Per germline, CDR1 MDHEN and CDR2 SYDVKM. The length of the CDR3 is 14 residues. The V and J ends lost 4 bases and 7 bases respectively, with 16 bases between them. The CDR3 coding sequence is TGTGCCAGCAGTTCTCCCGGGACGGTCGGTGGCTACACCTTC. It codes for CASSSPGTVGGYTF.

The rearrangement joins TRBV7-8 to TRBJ2-3, with D possibly being TRBD2 (5 bases). The CDR3 spans 15 residues. From germline, CDR1 is SGHVS and CDR2 FQNEAQ. Trimming removed 0 bases from V and 0 bases from J, with 7 bases in between. CDR3 amino acids: CASSLARVSTDTQYF. CDR3 nucleotides: TGTGCCAGCAGCTTAGCGAGGGTCAGCACAGATACGCAGTATTTT.

Worth noting for this clone: Relative to the germline gene, one junction end is altered; a read error may explain this. In DNA form, the CDR3 reads TGTGCTAGCAGCACCGGGGCTCATAATGAGCAGTTCTTC. Amino acids: CASSTGAHNEQFF. The chain couples TRBV7-7 to TRBJ2-1, with D possibly called TRBD1 or TRBD2 (5 bases each). Per germline, CDR1 SSHAT and CDR2 FNYEAQ (reference sequence). CDR3 length: 13 residues.

The V gene is TRBV5-1, the J gene TRBJ2-1, with 7 positions matching TRBD1. The CDR3 loop spans 15 amino acids. The J segment lost 5 bases and the V segment lost 0 bases, leaving 5 bases of the junction unmatched. CDR1 and CDR2 from the germline V gene are SGHRS and YFSETQ. This CDR3 is CASSLEGAGDNEQFF. CDR3 in DNA: TGCGCCAGCAGCTTGGAGGGGGCTGGGGACAATGAGCAGTTCTTC. Using reference TRBV5-1 and TRBJ2-1 for the parts outside the CDR3, the full variable domain is KAGVTQTPRYLIKTRGQQVTLSCSPISGHRSVSWYQQTPGQGLQFLFEYFSETQRNKGNFPGRFSGRQFSNSRSEMNVSTLELGDSALYLCASSLEGAGDNEQFFGPGTRLTVL.

This clone was found once. This sequence joins TRBV9 and TRBJ1-1; 10 nucleotides line up with TRBD1. CDR3 size: 13 residues. CDR1 SGDLS and CDR2 YYNGEE come from the germline V gene. Trimming took 3 bases from V and 4 from J; bases not matched to a gene: 0. CDR3 residues: CASSGTGGTEAFF. DNA for the CDR3: TGTGCCAGCAGCGGGACAGGGGGCACTGAAGCTTTCTTT.

The CDR3, as DNA: TGCGCCAGCAGCTTAGAGGGGGACTCCTACAATGAGCAGTTCTTC. Translated: CASSLEGDSYNEQFF. The chain has TRBV5-1 and TRBJ2-1; D is possibly TRBD1 (6 bases). The CDR3 runs 15 residues. Germline V gene lookup returns CDR1 SGHRS and CDR2 YFSETQ. V was pared by 2 bases and J by 0 bases, with 9 bases between.

J is TRBJ1-2 and V is TRBV6-1; D is unclear. Germline lookup yields CDR1 MNHNS and CDR2 SASEGT. This CDR3 comprises 17 residues. V lost 2 bases to trimming and J lost 5 bases, with 21 bases between them. The CDR3 sequence: CASSERVVSVQFYGYTF. The DNA for the CDR3 is TGTGCCAGCAGTGAAAGGGTGGTCAGCGTGCAATTTTATGGCTACACCTTC.

The J gene is TRBJ2-3, the V gene TRBV18, with D uncertain. CDR1 KGHSH and CDR2 LQKENI come from the germline V gene. The CDR3 runs 12 residues. The V end lost 3 bases, the J end lost 0 bases, and 1 base lay between the germline ends. This CDR3 reads CASSPSTDTQYF. CDR3 in DNA: TGTGCCAGCTCACCTAGCACAGATACGCAGTATTTT.

This clone was counted a single time. The chain couples TRBV11-2 to TRBJ1-1; D is perhaps TRBD1 (6 bases). Trimming left V 4 bases short and J 5 bases short, with 14 bases between. The CDR3 is made up of 14 amino acids. CDR1 is SGHAT and CDR2 is FQNNGV in the germline V gene. This chain's CDR3 is CASSSHRARTEAFF. CDR3 coding DNA: TGTGCCAGCAGCTCCCACAGGGCGCGGACTGAAGCTTTCTTT.

This chain connects TRBV19 to TRBJ1-3; D not certain. With 4 bases removed from V and 2 bases from J, the gap between germline ends came to 12 bases. The CDR3 length is 15 residues. Germline CDR1 LNHDA, CDR2 SQIVND (reference sequence). The DNA for the CDR3 is TGTGCCAGTAGTAGGAGGCGTCAGGCTGGAAACACCATATATTTT. This gives the protein CASSRRRQAGNTIYF.

The chain links TRBV5-1 to TRBJ2-7; 8 bases line up with TRBD1. Trimming cost V 6 bases and J 6 bases; bases outside gene matches: 8. This CDR3 comprises 13 residues. CDR1 SGHRS and CDR2 YFSETQ come from the germline V gene. As DNA, the CDR3 is TGCGCCAGCAACAGGGGGGACGTGGGCGAGCAGTACTTC. Its protein is CASNRGDVGEQYF.

The chain uses TRBV7-3 and TRBJ2-5; D possibly corresponds to TRBD1 (5 bases). Germline V gene lookup returns CDR1 SGHTA and CDR2 FQGTGA. This CDR3 region has 15 residues. V was cut by 1 base and J by 5 bases, with 14 bases left in between. The CDR3 spells CASSLNGQGTETQYF. The CDR3 region has the DNA TGTGCCAGCAGCTTAAACGGCCAGGGTACCGAGACCCAGTACTTC.

V and J are TRBV6-5 and TRBJ2-7; a possible D gene is TRBD2 (5 bases). CDR1 and CDR2 from the germline V gene are MNHEY and SVGAGI. The CDR3 consists of 15 residues. V dropped 4 bases and J dropped 5 bases, with 18 bases sitting between them. CDR3 loop: CASSSLGLLKHEQYF. CDR3 DNA: TGTGCCAGCAGTTCCCTTGGACTTTTGAAGCACGAGCAGTACTTC.

The rearrangement uses TRBV18 and TRBJ2-3; D gene unclear. Trimming removed 5 bases at V and 2 bases at J, with 8 bases between. The CDR3 covers 13 residues. The germline gives CDR1 KGHSH, CDR2 LQKENI. The CDR3 loop is CASSRASTDTQYF. The CDR3 DNA is TGTGCCAGCTCAAGGGCGTCCACAGATACGCAGTATTTT.

V gene TRBV7-9 combines with J gene TRBJ1-2; TRBD1 aligns across 9 bases. CDR3 length: 16 amino acids. CDR1 and CDR2 from the germline V gene are SEHNR and FQNEAQ (reference sequence). Losses at the gene ends were 3 bases for V and 6 bases for J; bases not matched to a gene: 11. DNA of the CDR3: TGTGCCAGCAGCTTTCCCTTGCGGACAGGGGTGGATGGCTACACCTTC. Translation gives CASSFPLRTGVDGYTF.

The chain couples TRBV27 to TRBJ2-3; 7 bases are shared with TRBD2. Germline CDR1 MNHEY, CDR2 SMNVEV (reference sequence). V was clipped by 4 bases and J by 10 bases; unmatched bases: 17. The CDR3 has 16 amino acids. The CDR3 DNA sequence: TGTGCCAGCAGTTCCGTTCGGCGGGGACTAAACATGGCGCAGTATTTT. This codes for CASSSVRRGLNMAQYF.

The chain carries TRBV18 and TRBJ2-3; the D gene is possibly TRBD1 (6 bases). The V end was cut by 4 bases, the J end by 0 bases, with 17 bases between. Germline V gene sequence: CDR1 KGHSH, CDR2 LQKENI. The CDR3 consists of 17 residues. The CDR3 nucleotides read TGTGCCAGCTCACAGGGTCTGGGGGCTTCTAGCACAGATACGCAGTATTTT. It is translated as CASSQGLGASSTDTQYF.